The clone carrying this TCR beta chain was seen a few times. Per sample, a minimum of 6.5 million PBMCs were isolated. Trimming shortened V by 3 bases and J by 2 bases, and 11 bases separated the two germline ends. Germline CDR1 MNHEY, CDR2 SMNVEV (reference sequence). The CDR3 runs 14 residues. Then a second PCR, running about 7 to 11 cycles, was carried out with a sample-barcoded 5' primer and a J-beta primer mix. MiXCR was run by TCRdb on the 5' RACE reads, yielding one entry per CDR3 protein. The sample shows over a million distinct CDR3 sequences, around 43% of them seen only once. The sample is drawn from a study of blood T cells in healthy people across ages.

The sequence was obtained from a woman aged 60-70 years in good health. J is TRBJ2-7 and V is TRBV27; no reliable D call. Sequencing input: blood. CDR3 residues: CASSFQPVAYEQYF. CDR3 nucleotides: TGTGCCAGCAGTTTCCAGCCTGTTGCCTACGAGCAGTACTTC.